One sample yielded the 19 T cell receptor beta chains listed below, sequenced in a study of blood T cells in healthy people across ages. A J-beta primer mix and a sample-barcoded 5' primer were used in a second PCR of about 7 to 12 cycles. TCRdb redid the calling of the 5' RACE reads with MiXCR, one entry per CDR3 protein. The sample contains about 1 million distinct CDR3 sequences, less than 50% of which appear only once. Sequencing input: blood. The receptors were gathered from an older woman in good health.

This clonotype was counted between two and nine times. V usage is TRBV3-1 and J usage is TRBJ1-2; TRBD1 is a possible D gene (5 bases). CDR1 and CDR2 (germline): LGHDT, YNNKEL (reference sequence). V dropped 5 bases and J dropped 4 bases, with 17 bases sitting between them. The CDR3 consists of 15 residues. CDR3 nucleotide sequence: TGTGCCAGCAGCTCGGTTGGCTTCGGGGGCTATGGCTACACCTTC. Amino acids: CASSSVGFGGYGYTF.

The chain employs TRBV2 and TRBJ1-5, with D uncertain. Germline V gives CDR1 SNHLY, CDR2 FYNNEI. The V end was cut by 0 bases, the J end by 5 bases, with 14 bases between. This CDR3 comprises 16 residues. The CDR3 loop reads CASSEAIVGRDQPQHF. The CDR3 DNA sequence: TGTGCCAGCAGTGAAGCCATTGTGGGCCGTGATCAGCCCCAGCATTTT.

The rearrangement joins TRBV27 to TRBJ2-5; 16 positions match TRBD2. Germline V CDR1 and CDR2: MNHEY, SMNVEV (reference sequence). The CDR3 contains 19 residues. The trim removed 6 bases at V and 2 bases at J, leaving 12 bases unmatched. The CDR3 reads CASSQRGTSGRALQETQYF. CDR3 in DNA: TGTGCCAGCAGCCAAAGGGGGACTAGCGGGAGGGCCCTACAAGAGACCCAGTACTTC.

The chain has TRBV28 and TRBJ1-2, with 8 positions matching TRBD1. The J segment lost 6 bases and the V segment lost 4 bases, leaving 7 bases of the junction unmatched. CDR1 and CDR2 (germline): MDHEN, SYDVKM. This CDR3 region has 14 residues. CDR3 DNA sequence: TGTGCCAGCAGTTGGACAGGGTCGCGTCATGGCTACACCTTC. Protein sequence: CASSWTGSRHGYTF.

This clonotype was counted a few times. CDR3 DNA: TGCGCCAGCAGCTCCTACTCGAGCTCCTACAATGAGCAGTTCTTC. Protein sequence: CASSSYSSSYNEQFF. The chain has TRBV5-1 and TRBJ2-1; no firm D call. The length of the CDR3 is 15 residues. The germline gives CDR1 SGHRS, CDR2 YFSETQ. Trimming took off 3 bases at V and 0 bases at J, with 10 bases between the two ends.

The V gene is TRBV15, the J gene TRBJ2-1; 7 bases are a match to TRBD2. The germline V gene encodes CDR1 LNHNV and CDR2 YYDKDF (reference sequence). CDR3 length equals 16 residues. V was clipped by 0 bases and J by 2 bases; unmatched bases: 4. CDR3 bases: TGTGCCACCAGCAGAGAGGCGGGAGTGACCTACAATGAGCAGTTCTTC. Translation gives CATSREAGVTYNEQFF.

This clonotype was counted a few times. Its ends do not fully match the called genes, so a read error is possible. The rearrangement links TRBV5-1 to TRBJ2-3; D call uncertain. Germline lookup yields CDR1 SGHRS and CDR2 YFSETQ. CDR3 length: 12 residues. CDR3 nucleotide sequence: TGTGCCAGCAGCTTCGACGCAGATACGCAGTATTTT. Translated: CASSFDADTQYF.

The chain has TRBV7-9 and TRBJ1-6; D call uncertain. The CDR3 totals 15 residues. Per germline, CDR1 SEHNR and CDR2 FQNEAQ (reference sequence). The V end was cut by 5 bases, the J end by 5 bases, with 13 bases between. The CDR3 region has the DNA TGTGCCAGCAGCCTCCAGGCACGGAATAATTCACCCCTCCACTTT. The encoded protein is CASSLQARNNSPLHF.

The sample holds a few counts of this clonotype. This chain uses TRBV7-3 with TRBJ2-1, with 8 bases lining up with TRBD2. After removal of 0 bases from V and 3 bases from J, the junction contained 4 bases not matched to a gene. Germline CDR1 and CDR2: SGHTA and FQGTGA. The CDR3 is 16 residues long. The CDR3 protein is CASSLTGLAFYNEQFF. CDR3 nucleotide sequence: TGTGCCAGCAGCTTAACCGGACTAGCCTTCTACAATGAGCAGTTCTTC.

This chain links TRBV4-1 with TRBJ1-2, with 12 nucleotides matching TRBD1. The CDR3 is 15 residues long. After removal of 3 bases from V and 9 bases from J, the junction contained 8 bases not matched to a gene. CDR1 is MGHRA, CDR2 YSYEKL, per germline. CDR3 sequence (DNA): TGCGCCAGCAGCCAGGTTCCGGGACAGGGGGCCAGCTACACCTTC. This encodes CASSQVPGQGASYTF.

The V gene is TRBV18, the J gene TRBJ2-7, with D uncertain. CDR3 length equals 11 residues. The germline V gene encodes CDR1 KGHSH and CDR2 LQKENI. V shed 6 bases and J shed 5 bases, with 8 bases lying between them. The CDR3 reads CASSGIDEQYF. Written as DNA, the CDR3 is TGTGCCAGCTCGGGGATCGACGAGCAGTACTTC.

CDR3 sequence: CASSPGYSYNEQYF. In nucleotides, the CDR3 is TGCGCCAGCAGCCCAGGGTACTCCTACAATGAGCAGTACTTC. The J gene is TRBJ2-7, the V gene TRBV5-1; perhaps TRBD1 as D (5 bases). Germline V CDR1 and CDR2: SGHRS, YFSETQ. This CDR3 region has 14 residues. With 4 bases removed from V and 7 bases from J, the gap between germline ends came to 18 bases. Supplemented by reference TRBV5-1 and TRBJ2-7, the full variable domain reads KAGVTQTPRYLIKTRGQQVTLSCSPISGHRSVSWYQQTPGQGLQFLFEYFSETQRNKGNFPGRFSGRQFSNSRSEMNVSTLELGDSALYLCASSPGYSYNEQYFGPGTRLTVT.

The chain uses TRBV15 and TRBJ2-7; D is ambiguous. The CDR3 is 13 amino acids. CDR1 is LNHNV, CDR2 YYDKDF, per germline (reference sequence). V lost 5 bases and J lost 7, with 15 bases in between. The CDR3 protein is CATSPGQYNEQYF. CDR3 nucleotide sequence: TGTGCCACCAGCCCTGGGCAGTACAATGAGCAGTACTTC. Together with reference TRBV15 and TRBJ2-7, the CDR3 gives the full variable domain: DAMVIQNPRYQVTQFGKPVTLSCSQTLNHNVMYWYQQKSSQAPKLLFHYYDKDFNNEADTPDNFQSRRPNTSFCFLDIRSPGLGDTAMYLCATSPGQYNEQYFGPGTRLTVT.

In its sample, this clonotype was seen a few times. The V and J genes are TRBV30 and TRBJ2-1, with D perhaps being TRBD1 or TRBD2 (5 bases each). V was cut by 3 bases and J by 9 bases, with 15 bases left in between. The CDR3 is 13 residues long. The germline gives CDR1 GTSNPN, CDR2 SVGIG (reference sequence). For the CDR3, the DNA is TGTGCCTGGAGCCTCACCAGAGGGGTTGAGCAGTTCTTC. Translating gives CAWSLTRGVEQFF.

In its sample, this clonotype was seen a few times. This chain connects TRBV27 to TRBJ1-4, with D unresolved. The V gene's germline CDR1 is MNHEY and CDR2 SMNVEV (reference sequence). Trimming took off 6 bases at V and 4 bases at J, with 15 bases between the two ends. The CDR3 is made up of 15 amino acids. CDR3 nucleotide sequence: TGTGCCAGCAGCCCCAACGGGCGGAGTAATGAAAAACTGTTTTTT. It specifies CASSPNGRSNEKLFF.

The sample holds a few counts of this clonotype. V is TRBV5-1 and J is TRBJ2-3; unclear D gene. The CDR3 length is 14 residues. Trimming left V 0 bases short and J 7 bases short, with 12 bases between. Per germline, CDR1 SGHRS and CDR2 YFSETQ. The CDR3 region is CASSLVASSNTQYF. The DNA of the CDR3 is TGCGCCAGCAGCTTGGTGGCGAGTTCAAATACGCAGTATTTT.

The chain carries TRBV20-1 and TRBJ2-7; D possibly corresponds to TRBD2 (6 bases). The CDR3 consists of 17 residues. Germline values: CDR1 DFQATT, CDR2 SNEGSKA (reference sequence). V was clipped by 6 bases and J by 3 bases, with 27 bases between them. The CDR3: CSARPSDRSANFYEQYF. In DNA, the CDR3 is TGCAGTGCGCGACCTAGCGACCGATCAGCAAATTTCTACGAGCAGTACTTC.

This clonotype was observed a single time. CDR3: CASSLGSKVLDTQYF. Written as DNA, the CDR3 is TGCGCCAGCAGCTTGGGGTCAAAAGTCCTCGATACGCAGTATTTT. The V and J genes are TRBV5-1 and TRBJ2-3; D is unresolved. The length of the CDR3 is 15 residues. The V gene's germline CDR1 is SGHRS and CDR2 YFSETQ. Trimming cost V 0 bases and J 6 bases, with 14 bases left between them.

This chain links TRBV10-3 with TRBJ2-1; the D is unclear. TRBJ2-7 explains the end of the DNA better; the J call may be wrong. CDR1 is ENHRY and CDR2 is SYGVKD in the germline V gene. The CDR3 spans 14 residues. CDR3 sequence reads: CAIRVGGSYNEQYF. DNA of the CDR3: TGTGCCATCAGGGTCGGCGGCTCCTACAATGAGCAGTACTTC.